This T cell receptor (beta chain) was captured by sequencing in a study of beta chain features in type 1 diabetes. Study outcomes and limitations: Any HLA type influence on TCRB rearrangement was left unresolved here. All four CD4+ subsets from Type 1 diabetes patients carried moderately but significantly shorter TCRB CDR3s. In type 1 diabetes patients, VDJ junctions had fewer insertions; deletions at these junctions were more frequent.

Concerning this clone: Its antigen is still unknown.

Of the isolated RNA, all was reverse transcribed, and so the sequenced material was expressed TCRB transcripts. Profiling relied on immunoSEQ multiplex PCR, and the TCRdb table lists in-frame clones only, not all of them. The sample comprises around 340,000 clones, roughly 8.8% of which are singletons, and roughly 1% rests with the top ten. The CDR3 has 9 residues. The TCR was taken from a young man with type 1 diabetes. The V and J genes are TRBV3-2 and TRBJ1-5. TRBV3-2 counts as a pseudogene. The source material was central memory CD4+ T cells from blood. CDR3 amino acids: CASSRAQHF. In DNA form, the CDR3 reads TGTGCCAGCAGCAGGGCCCAGCATTTT.